This entry describes one TCR beta chain. V was shortened by 1 base and J by 3 bases, with 10 bases between the two germline ends. The CDR3 loop spans 14 amino acids. Germline V gene lookup returns CDR1 MNHEY and CDR2 SMNVEV (reference sequence). The sample comes from a study of blood T cell repertoires in COVID-19. The method was immunoSEQ multiplex PCR; TCRdb's version includes in-frame clones alone and lacks a portion of them. Here the sample spans approximately 250,000 clones, around 83% being singletons. Sequences were obtained from peripheral blood. The chain is built from TRBV27 and TRBJ2-7, with a weak D call TRBD2 (6 bases). The origin of this receptor is a man aged 18 to 35 with active or convalescent COVID-19. The CDR3 is CASSLWNGGYEQYF. The DNA for the CDR3 is TGTGCCAGCAGTTTATGGAACGGGGGCTACGAGCAGTACTTC.